This T cell receptor beta chain was profiled in a study of CD8 T cells in ankylosing spondylitis. Study-wide points: A TCR beta motif made of about eight highly homologous variants seemed typical of ankylosing spondylitis blood.

Notes on this clonotype: Its matching antigen is unknown. It is unclear where the CDR3 begins or ends on the DNA, so no DNA is shown, and the CDR3 is as TCRdb lists it.

Generation of TCR beta libraries employed quantitative 5'-RACE incorporating molecular barcodes. MiXCR, applied by TCRdb to the 5' RACE reads, yields one record per CDR3 protein. The sample carries 200,000 to 250,000 distinct CDR3 sequences, around 17% recorded once. The CDR3 sequence runs 19 residues, both termini included. The sequencing input was blood, either unsorted or a sorted T cell fraction (not recorded which). The chain has TRBV21-1 and TRBJ2-6; the table calls TRBD1, which could not be checked here. TRBV21-1 is deemed a pseudogene. The clonotype originates from a male donor with ankylosing spondylitis. This chain's CDR3 is CASSSNWGQGAIGANVLTF.